These T cell receptor beta chains were read from a single sample in a study of spatial heterogeneity in lung cancer. TCRdb analysed the 5' RACE reads with MiXCR anew, one entry per CDR3 protein. Of approximately 7,000 distinct CDR3 sequences detected, about 3.9% appear once; the ten largest clones hold roughly 25%. This material consisted of normal lung tissue next to the tumor, taken at surgery. Receptor source: a female donor with early-stage non-small cell lung cancer. The CDR3 runs from the conserved cysteine through the conserved F or W. The D gene is left open where the match is weak. Rows may omit the clone size; those that give it use once, few, many or a size class.

CDR3,DNA,D,size,J,V
CASSPIQGGYEKLFF,TGTGCCAGCAGCCCGATACAGGGAGGGTACGAAAAACTGTTTTTT,NA,many,TRBJ1-4,TRBV7-9
CASSLGDSTYNQPQHF,TGTGCCAGCAGCTTGGGGGACAGTACATACAATCAGCCCCAGCATTTT,TRBD1,medium-sized,TRBJ1-5,TRBV5-5
CASAAAGRPLVGYTF,TGTGCCAGCGCCGCAGCCGGGCGCCCCCTTGTCGGCTACACCTTC,NA,medium-sized,TRBJ1-2,TRBV28
CASTRGGQPQHF,TGTGCCAGCACCAGAGGGGGTCAGCCCCAGCATTTT,NA,NA,TRBJ1-5,TRBV6-1
CASSLFFGQNTEAFF,TGTGCCAGCAGCTTATTTTTCGGGCAGAACACTGAAGCTTTCTTT,NA,medium-sized,TRBJ1-1,TRBV7-9
CASSLRGMGTDTQYF,TGCGCCAGCAGCTTGAGGGGCATGGGCACAGATACGCAGTATTTT,NA,many,TRBJ2-3,TRBV5-1
CASSFDRVAETQYF,TGTGCCAGCAGCTTCGACAGGGTAGCTGAGACCCAGTACTTC,TRBD1,medium-sized,TRBJ2-5,TRBV7-9
CASSFQDWNTEAFF,TGTGCCAGCAGCTTTCAGGATTGGAACACTGAAGCTTTCTTT,NA,many,TRBJ1-1,TRBV11-2
CASSLQTSGGNEQFF,TGTGCCAGCAGCTTGCAGACTAGCGGGGGGAATGAGCAGTTCTTC,TRBD2,many,TRBJ2-1,TRBV7-9
CASSLRLDSGVSTDTQYF,TGTGCCAGCAGTTTAAGGCTTGACTCCGGAGTGAGCACAGATACGCAGTATTTT,NA,many,TRBJ2-3,TRBV28
CAISGTAGANVLTF,TGTGCCATCAGTGGGACAGCTGGGGCCAACGTCCTGACTTTC,NA,medium-sized,TRBJ2-6,TRBV10-3
CASSDRTGSSYEQYF,TGTGCCAGCAGCGACAGGACAGGGAGCTCCTACGAGCAGTACTTC,TRBD1,NA,TRBJ2-7,TRBV9
CASSSVPGERLFF,TGTGCCAGCAGCTCCGTACCGGGAGAGAGACTGTTTTTT,NA,many,TRBJ1-4,TRBV7-3
CASSSQRGVETQYF,TGCGCCAGCAGCTCACAAAGGGGCGTAGAGACCCAGTACTTC,NA,medium-sized,TRBJ2-5,TRBV5-1
CASSLDPGVNQPQHF,TGTGCCAGCAGCTTAGACCCAGGGGTAAATCAGCCCCAGCATTTT,NA,medium-sized,TRBJ1-5,TRBV7-2
CASSSPRGSSETQYF,TGTGCCAGCAGTTCCCCAAGGGGGTCTTCCGAGACCCAGTACTTC,NA,NA,TRBJ2-5,TRBV6-5
CASTRSLAGPEQFF,TGTGCCAGCACTCGGAGCCTAGCGGGACCTGAGCAGTTCTTC,TRBD2,few,TRBJ2-1,TRBV6-6
CSTRARTLNQPQHF,TGCAGTACTCGGGCCCGAACTCTCAATCAGCCCCAGCATTTT,NA,many,TRBJ1-5,TRBV20-1
CASSTGQGSTEAFF,TGTGCCAGCAGCACAGGACAGGGGAGCACTGAAGCTTTCTTT,TRBD1,many,TRBJ1-1,TRBV3-1
CASRGDGNTEAFF,TGTGCCAGCAGGGGGGACGGGAACACTGAAGCTTTCTTT,NA,medium-sized,TRBJ1-1,TRBV2
CSARGPLGSEQYF,TGCAGTGCTAGAGGACCCCTGGGGTCCGAGCAGTACTTC,NA,many,TRBJ2-7,TRBV20-1
CASSSGQGRAGRNQPQHF,TGTGCCAGCAGCTCTGGACAGGGACGGGCGGGTCGCAATCAGCCCCAGCATTTT,TRBD1,medium-sized,TRBJ1-5,TRBV28
CASSVRPPGLDNEQYF,TGCGCCAGCAGCGTGCGACCTCCGGGACTAGATAACGAGCAGTACTTC,TRBD2,many,TRBJ2-7,TRBV5-1
CSASPTSGGAEDTQYF,TGCAGTGCTAGCCCGACTAGCGGGGGGGCGGAAGATACGCAGTATTTT,TRBD2,many,TRBJ2-3,TRBV20-1
CASSLAGDEQYF,TGTGCCAGCAGCTTAGCGGGGGACGAGCAGTACTTC,NA,medium-sized,TRBJ2-7,TRBV7-6
CASSPGRGTGNYGYTF,TGCGCCAGCAGCCCAGGTCGAGGGACAGGCAACTATGGCTACACCTTC,TRBD1,medium-sized,TRBJ1-2,TRBV4-3
CASSLALAGTDTQYF,TGCGCCAGCAGCTTGGCACTAGCGGGCACAGATACGCAGTATTTT,TRBD2,many,TRBJ2-3,TRBV5-1
CASSPTQVGEAFF,TGTGCCAGCAGCCCCACCCAGGTTGGGGAAGCTTTCTTT,NA,medium-sized,TRBJ1-1,TRBV11-2
CAWSVGTGTGSYNEQFF,TGTGCCTGGAGTGTAGGTACCGGGACAGGTTCCTACAATGAGCAGTTCTTC,TRBD1,few,TRBJ2-1,TRBV30
CASSLSGRTDTQYF,TGTGCCAGCAGTTTAAGCGGGCGCACAGATACGCAGTATTTT,NA,many,TRBJ2-3,TRBV27
CASRTGSEKLFF,TGTGCCAGCAGAACAGGGTCTGAAAAACTGTTTTTT,NA,few,TRBJ1-4,TRBV28
CSVEIAGQGGQPQHF,TGCAGCGTTGAAATTGCGGGACAGGGCGGTCAGCCCCAGCATTTT,TRBD1,many,TRBJ1-5,TRBV29-1
CASSSYSGGGGFRYF,TGTGCCAGCAGTTCCTACTCTGGCGGGGGGGGGTTCCGGTACTTC,TRBD2,large,TRBJ2-5,TRBV28
CASSRGQGGGYTF,TGTGCCAGCAGCCGAGGACAGGGCGGTGGCTACACCTTC,TRBD1,many,TRBJ1-2,TRBV7-9
CASRKPSGGGETQYF,TGTGCCAGCAGGAAACCGAGCGGGGGAGGAGAGACCCAGTACTTC,TRBD2,many,TRBJ2-5,TRBV28
CASTLSVMDTEAFF,TGTGCCAGCACCTTATCCGTGATGGACACTGAAGCTTTCTTT,NA,many,TRBJ1-1,TRBV7-2
CAVTPRASGSTDTQYF,TGTGCCGTAACCCCGCGGGCTAGCGGGAGCACAGATACGCAGTATTTT,TRBD2,many,TRBJ2-3,TRBV5-4
CASSLLTSGETQYF,TGTGCCAGCAGCTTATTGACTAGCGGAGAGACCCAGTACTTC,TRBD2,NA,TRBJ2-5,TRBV11-1
CASSLGVQPQHF,TGTGCCAGCAGTTTAGGGGTCCAGCCCCAGCATTTT,NA,many,TRBJ1-5,TRBV12-3/TRBV12-4
CASSLIAGATEAFF,TGTGCCAGCAGTTTGATCGCCGGCGCCACTGAAGCTTTCTTT,NA,medium-sized,TRBJ1-1,TRBV27
CASSVMGQGTDTQYF,TGCGCCAGCAGTGTGATGGGACAGGGAACAGATACGCAGTATTTT,TRBD1,many,TRBJ2-3,TRBV5-1
CASSLLAGSGYGYTF,TGTGCCAGCAGTTTACTAGCAGGGTCGGGCTATGGCTACACCTTC,NA,medium-sized,TRBJ1-2,TRBV6-5
CATHRELRANTGELFF,TGTGCCACCCACAGGGAGCTCAGGGCGAACACCGGGGAGCTGTTTTTT,NA,medium-sized,TRBJ2-2,TRBV28
CASSENRGRNTGELFF,TGTGCCAGCAGTGAAAATAGGGGCCGGAACACCGGGGAGCTGTTTTTT,NA,medium-sized,TRBJ2-2,TRBV2
CASSLDNEQFF,TGTGCCAGCAGCTTAGACAATGAGCAGTTCTTC,NA,many,TRBJ2-1,TRBV7-3
CASSQQANYGYTF,TGTGCCAGCAGCCAACAGGCTAACTATGGCTACACCTTC,NA,many,TRBJ1-2,TRBV7-3
CASSLDTVGTGVAFF,TGCGCCAGCAGCTTGGACACGGTCGGTACGGGGGTAGCTTTCTTT,NA,many,TRBJ1-1,TRBV5-1
CATSRDTQAGGYTF,TGTGCCACCAGCAGAGATACACAGGCTGGTGGCTACACCTTC,NA,many,TRBJ1-2,TRBV15
CASSLGTTIEAFF,TGCGCCAGCAGCTTGGGGACAACTATTGAAGCTTTCTTT,NA,many,TRBJ1-1,TRBV5-1
CASSYGTGGYGYTF,TGTGCCAGCAGCTACGGGACAGGGGGTTATGGCTACACCTTC,TRBD1,medium-sized,TRBJ1-2,TRBV7-2
CSVGAGGSGTGTQYF,TGCAGCGTTGGGGCTGGGGGGTCGGGCACGGGGACCCAGTACTTC,NA,many,TRBJ2-5,TRBV29-1
CASSPTGGGQPQHF,TGTGCCAGCAGTCCGACAGGGGGCGGCCAGCCCCAGCATTTT,TRBD1,NA,TRBJ1-5,TRBV12-3/TRBV12-4